The 21 T cell receptor beta chains listed next were all sequenced from one sample in a study of cytomegalovirus exposure and HLA in healthy donors. Researchers ran the PCR with 60 Vbeta and 13 Jbeta primers. The table came from immunoSEQ multiplex PCR; TCRdb's copy has only in-frame clones and leaves some out. The profile shows around 100,000 clones, under 80% of them singletons. The sequencing input was PBMCs. The source of these receptors is a woman aged 40 to 50 in good health and CMV-seropositive.

The chain recombines TRBV7-9 with TRBJ2-2; a weak D match, TRBD2 (5 bases). There are 14 residues in the CDR3. Trimming took 0 bases from V and 8 from J, leaving 10 bases between them. Germline V gives CDR1 SEHNR, CDR2 FQNEAQ (reference sequence). DNA of the CDR3: TGTGCCAGCAGCTTAGCGTCGCCGGGGGGGGAGCTGTTTTTT. It specifies CASSLASPGGELFF.

This chain uses TRBV7-9 with TRBJ2-1; TRBD2 agrees at 8 bases. The germline V gene encodes CDR1 SEHNR and CDR2 FQNEAQ (reference sequence). The CDR3 totals 15 residues. Trimming at V came to 6 bases and at J to 6 bases, leaving 10 bases not matched to a gene. CDR3 protein: CASSLLADQSNEQFF. CDR3 sequence (DNA): TGTGCCAGCAGTTTACTAGCGGATCAATCCAATGAGCAGTTCTTC. Using reference TRBV7-9 and TRBJ2-1 for the parts outside the CDR3, the full variable domain is DTGVSQNPRHKITKRGQNVTFRCDPISEHNRLYWYRQTLGQGPEFLTYFQNEAQLEKSRLLSDRFSAERPKGSFSTLEIQRTEQGDSAMYLCASSLLADQSNEQFFGPGTRLTVL.

The CDR3 reads CASIRRGGYNEQFF. The CDR3 region has the DNA TGTGCCAGCATCCGTAGGGGGGGATACAATGAGCAGTTCTTC. The rearrangement links TRBV6-1 to TRBJ2-1; a weak D match, TRBD2 (7 bases). From germline, CDR1 is MNHNS and CDR2 SASEGT. Between the trimmed V and J ends, which lost 7 bases and 4 bases, there was a span of 14 bases. The CDR3 covers 14 residues.

The chain carries TRBV9 and TRBJ1-4; 7 positions match TRBD1. The CDR3 runs to 14 residues. CDR1 and CDR2 from the germline V gene are SGDLS and YYNGEE. With 3 bases clipped from V and 5 bases from J, the junction kept 4 bases outside the gene matches. The CDR3: CASSDGTENEKLFF. The CDR3, as DNA: TGTGCCAGCAGCGACGGGACAGAAAATGAAAAACTGTTTTTT.

This clone has a handful of counts. The chain is built from TRBV7-9 and TRBJ2-3, with 10 bases matching TRBD2. The germline CDR1 and CDR2 sequences are SEHNR and FQNEAQ (reference sequence). There are 17 residues in the CDR3. With V trimmed by 7 bases and J by 2 bases, 12 bases remained unmatched. This chain's CDR3 is CASTLSWTSGNTDTQYF. Written as DNA, the CDR3 is TGTGCCAGCACTTTGAGTTGGACTAGCGGAAACACAGATACGCAGTATTTT.

V usage is TRBV7-9 and J usage is TRBJ2-1; tentatively, D is TRBD2 (6 bases). Germline V gene lookup returns CDR1 SEHNR and CDR2 FQNEAQ (reference sequence). CDR3 size: 16 residues. Trimming removed 1 base at V and 3 bases at J, with 13 bases between. CDR3 DNA sequence: TGTGCCAGCAGCTTAGGACTAGTGGGCCGCTACAATGAGCAGTTCTTC. Its protein is CASSLGLVGRYNEQFF.

This rearrangement joins TRBV6-6 to TRBJ1-1; 7 bases fit TRBD1. Trimming cost V 5 bases and J 1 base; bases outside gene matches: 7. The CDR3 is made up of 15 amino acids. The germline gives CDR1 MNHNY, CDR2 SVGAGI (reference sequence). Here the CDR3 reads CASSRGRGGNTEAFF. CDR3 coding DNA: TGTGCCAGCAGTAGGGGGCGAGGGGGGAACACTGAAGCTTTCTTT.

The CDR3 region is CASSNWGGTGFGELFF. CDR3 DNA: TGTGCCAGCAGTAACTGGGGAGGGACAGGGTTCGGGGAGCTGTTTTTT. The chain combines TRBV6-5 with TRBJ2-2; TRBD1 matches at 9 bases. The CDR3 is made up of 16 amino acids. Germline trimming cut 5 bases from V and 7 bases from J; bases unmatched to any gene: 11. Germline V gives CDR1 MNHEY, CDR2 SVGAGI.

J is TRBJ2-1 and V is TRBV7-2; 10 nucleotides match TRBD2. With V trimmed by 0 bases and J by 4 bases, 15 bases remained unmatched. Germline CDR1 reads SGHTA; CDR2 reads FQGNSA. CDR3 size: 20 residues. The CDR3 sequence is CASSLAVPWTSGIQYNEQFF. The CDR3 coding sequence is TGTGCCAGCAGCTTAGCTGTCCCCTGGACTAGCGGAATACAGTACAATGAGCAGTTCTTC.

The sample holds a few counts of this clone. The chain is built from TRBV30 and TRBJ1-6; maybe TRBD1 (5 bases). With 0 bases removed from V and 0 bases from J, the gap between germline ends came to 18 bases. The V gene's germline CDR1 is GTSNPN and CDR2 SVGIG (reference sequence). The CDR3 is made up of 19 amino acids. The CDR3 loop is CAWSVLGLLSSSYNSPLHF. DNA for the CDR3: TGTGCCTGGAGTGTACTGGGACTGTTGTCCAGCTCCTATAATTCACCCCTCCACTTT.

This clone was seen a handful of times. This sequence joins TRBV5-1 and TRBJ2-1; a possible D gene is TRBD2 (7 bases). This CDR3 has 15 amino acids. CDR1 is SGHRS and CDR2 is YFSETQ in the germline V gene. V lost 2 bases and J 5 bases, leaving 14 bases between the germline ends. The CDR3 is CASSFGQGRDNEQFF. CDR3 in DNA: TGCGCCAGCAGCTTTGGGCAGGGGAGGGACAATGAGCAGTTCTTC. The full variable domain, with the rest looked up from reference TRBV5-1 and TRBJ2-1, is KAGVTQTPRYLIKTRGQQVTLSCSPISGHRSVSWYQQTPGQGLQFLFEYFSETQRNKGNFPGRFSGRQFSNSRSEMNVSTLELGDSALYLCASSFGQGRDNEQFFGPGTRLTVL.

This clone was detected once. The chain uses TRBV18 and TRBJ2-3; D is perhaps TRBD2 (6 bases). V lost 5 bases, J lost 5 bases, and 8 bases lay in between. The germline gives CDR1 KGHSH, CDR2 LQKENI. This CDR3 region has 12 residues. This chain's CDR3 is CASSERVDTQYF. The DNA of the CDR3 is TGTGCCAGCTCAGAGCGGGTAGATACGCAGTATTTT.

The chain employs TRBV11-3 and TRBJ2-1; 7 bases map to TRBD2. The CDR3 is made up of 16 amino acids. Trimming removed 5 bases from V and 4 bases from J; junction bases left unmatched: 11. Germline loops: CDR1 SGHNT, CDR2 YENEEA. Here the CDR3 reads CASSHRLALTYNEQFF. The CDR3 nucleotides are TGTGCCAGCAGCCATAGACTAGCCTTGACATACAATGAGCAGTTCTTC.

This clone was seen only a few times. V and J are TRBV11-3 and TRBJ2-7, with D tentatively TRBD1 (6 bases). The CDR3 has 15 amino acids. Looked up from germline, CDR1 is SGHNT and CDR2 is YENEEA. The V end lost 3 bases, the J end lost 5 bases, and 17 bases lay between the germline ends. The CDR3 protein is CASSLVSQGSHEQYF. The CDR3 DNA reads as TGTGCCAGCAGCTTGGTATCACAGGGATCCCACGAGCAGTACTTC.

This sequence joins TRBV4-2 and TRBJ2-3, with 11 bases aligning to TRBD1. Germline V CDR1 and CDR2: LGHNA, YNFKEQ. The CDR3 consists of 14 residues. V trimming: 8 bases; J trimming: 4 bases; junction bases outside the gene matches: 5. CDR3 in amino acids: CASGQGQGADTQYF. The CDR3 bases are TGTGCCAGCGGACAGGGACAGGGGGCAGATACGCAGTATTTT.

The chain couples TRBV2 to TRBJ1-5; possibly TRBD1 for D (6 bases). The CDR3 is made up of 14 amino acids. Germline CDR1 reads SNHLY; CDR2 reads FYNNEI. Trimming took off 5 bases at V and 4 bases at J, with 12 bases between the two ends. The CDR3 is CASSPWGPNQPQHF. In nucleotides, the CDR3 is TGTGCCAGCAGTCCCTGGGGGCCGAATCAGCCCCAGCATTTT.

Points on this clone: The junction departs from the called germline gene at one end, perhaps through a read error. The chain has TRBV10-1 and TRBJ2-4, with 10 bases matching TRBD1. From germline, CDR1 is WNHNN and CDR2 SYGVQD (reference sequence). The CDR3 runs 16 residues. CDR3 in amino acids: CPSSRRQGATPNIQYF. In DNA, the CDR3 is TGCCCCAGCAGCCGCCGACAGGGGGCGACCCCAAACATTCAGTACTTC.

This sequence joins TRBV19 and TRBJ2-2; 7 nucleotides agree with TRBD1. The CDR3 is made up of 14 amino acids. With 7 bases clipped from V and 5 bases from J, the junction kept 7 bases outside the gene matches. Germline-derived CDR1 and CDR2 are LNHDA and SQIVND (reference sequence). The DNA for the CDR3 is TGTGCCAGTATGACCGGGACAGTTACCGGGGAGCTGTTTTTT. It yields the protein CASMTGTVTGELFF.

This chain links TRBV10-3 with TRBJ1-1; 9 nucleotides agree with TRBD1. CDR3 length equals 13 residues. V was pared by 6 bases and J by 3 bases, with 2 bases of the junction left unmatched. Per the germline V gene, CDR1 is ENHRY and CDR2 is SYGVKD. The CDR3 spells CAISRTGDTEAFF. The CDR3 nucleotides are TGTGCCATCAGCCGGACAGGGGACACTGAAGCTTTCTTT.

This clone has a handful of counts. The chain has TRBV7-9 and TRBJ1-2; D not certain. V was clipped by 4 bases and J by 6 bases, with 15 bases between them. CDR3 size: 14 residues. CDR1 is SEHNR, CDR2 FQNEAQ, per germline (reference sequence). Here the CDR3 reads CASSSLTNLDGYTF. DNA of the CDR3: TGTGCCAGCAGCTCTTTGACGAATCTAGATGGCTACACCTTC.

A remark on this clone: Distinct nucleotide sequences in the sample also encode this CDR3. This chain connects TRBV5-8 to TRBJ1-4; 8 bases are shared with TRBD1. Germline CDR1 and CDR2: SGHTS and YDEGEE. The V segment lost 2 bases and the J segment 8 bases; nucleotides outside the gene matches: 8. The CDR3 contains 15 residues. The chain's CDR3 is CASSFQQGVEEKLFF. The CDR3 coding sequence is TGTGCCAGCAGCTTCCAACAGGGGGTAGAAGAAAAACTGTTTTTT.